This TCR beta chain comes out of a study of cytomegalovirus exposure and HLA in healthy donors. PCR involved 60 Vbeta and 13 Jbeta primers. The data were produced by immunoSEQ multiplex PCR, yet TCRdb's version contains in-frame clones alone and is incomplete. The profile shows approximately 160,000 clones, 75% to 90% of them singletons. The source material was PBMCs. This sequence originates from a human donor in good health.

The CDR3 here is CASTTPARAYGYTF. CDR3 nucleotides: TGTGCCAGTACTACCCCCGCCAGGGCCTATGGCTACACCTTC. The genes are TRBV19 and TRBJ1-2; maybe TRBD1 (5 bases). Trimming took 7 bases from V and 4 from J, leaving 16 bases between them. This CDR3 is 14 amino acids long. Germline V gene lookup returns CDR1 LNHDA and CDR2 SQIVND (reference sequence).